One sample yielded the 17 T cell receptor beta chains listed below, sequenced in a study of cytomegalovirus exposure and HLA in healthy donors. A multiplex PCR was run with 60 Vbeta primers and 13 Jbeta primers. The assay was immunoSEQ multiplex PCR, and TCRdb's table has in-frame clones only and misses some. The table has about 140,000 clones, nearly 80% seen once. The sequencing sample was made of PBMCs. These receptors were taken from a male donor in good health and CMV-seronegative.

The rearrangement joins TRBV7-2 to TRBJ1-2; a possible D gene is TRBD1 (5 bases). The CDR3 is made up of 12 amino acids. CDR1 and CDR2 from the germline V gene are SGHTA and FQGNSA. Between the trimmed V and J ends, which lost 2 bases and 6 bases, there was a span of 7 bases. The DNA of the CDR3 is TGTGCCAGCAGCTTAAAGGGGAATGGCTACACCTTC. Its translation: CASSLKGNGYTF.

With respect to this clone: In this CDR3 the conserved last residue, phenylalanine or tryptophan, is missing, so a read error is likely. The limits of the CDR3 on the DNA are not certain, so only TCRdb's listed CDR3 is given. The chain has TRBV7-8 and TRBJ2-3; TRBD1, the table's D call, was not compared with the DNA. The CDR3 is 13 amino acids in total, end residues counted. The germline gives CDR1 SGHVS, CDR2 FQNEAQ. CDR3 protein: CASSLVGPGGFSL.

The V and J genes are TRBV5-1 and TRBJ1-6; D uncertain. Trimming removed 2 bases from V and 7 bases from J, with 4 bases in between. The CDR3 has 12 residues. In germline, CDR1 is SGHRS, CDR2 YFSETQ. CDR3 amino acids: CASSLLNSPLHF. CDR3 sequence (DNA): TGCGCCAGCAGCTTACTAAATTCACCCCTCCACTTT. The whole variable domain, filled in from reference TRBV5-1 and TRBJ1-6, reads KAGVTQTPRYLIKTRGQQVTLSCSPISGHRSVSWYQQTPGQGLQFLFEYFSETQRNKGNFPGRFSGRQFSNSRSEMNVSTLELGDSALYLCASSLLNSPLHFGNGTRLTVT.

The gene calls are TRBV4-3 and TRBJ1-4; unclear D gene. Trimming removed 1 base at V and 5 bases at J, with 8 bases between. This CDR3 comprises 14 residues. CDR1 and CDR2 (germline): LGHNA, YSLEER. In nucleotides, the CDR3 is TGCGCCAGCAGCCAAGTTTCGGGGAATGAAAAACTGTTTTTT. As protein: CASSQVSGNEKLFF.

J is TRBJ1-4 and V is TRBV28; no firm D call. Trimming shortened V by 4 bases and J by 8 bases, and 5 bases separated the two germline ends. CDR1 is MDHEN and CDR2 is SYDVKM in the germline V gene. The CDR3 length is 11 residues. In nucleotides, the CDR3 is TGTGCCAGCAGTTCGGGAGAAAAACTGTTTTTT. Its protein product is CASSSGEKLFF. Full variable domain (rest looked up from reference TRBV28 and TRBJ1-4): DVKVTQSSRYLVKRTGEKVFLECVQDMDHENMFWYRQDPGLGLRLIYFSYDVKMKEKGDIPEGYSVSREKKERFSLILESASTNQTSMYLCASSSGEKLFFGSGTQLSVL.

CDR3 nucleotide sequence: TGTGCCAGCAGACCTGGGGGGGAGAGCACAGATACGCAGTATTTT. This codes for CASRPGGESTDTQYF. This rearrangement joins TRBV6-5 to TRBJ2-3, with 7 bases fitting TRBD2. Per germline, CDR1 MNHEY and CDR2 SVGAGI. Trimming cost V 6 bases and J 0 bases; bases outside gene matches: 6. This CDR3 is built from 15 residues.

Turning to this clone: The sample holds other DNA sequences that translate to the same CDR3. The CDR3 DNA sequence: TGTGCCTGGGACAGGGGAGCGACTGAAGCTTTCTTT. Translating gives CAWDRGATEAFF. This chain links TRBV30 with TRBJ1-1; TRBD1 aligns across 8 bases. This CDR3 region has 12 residues. J lost 5 bases, V lost 5 bases, and 4 bases had no gene match. Per the germline V gene, CDR1 is GTSNPN and CDR2 is SVGIG (reference sequence).

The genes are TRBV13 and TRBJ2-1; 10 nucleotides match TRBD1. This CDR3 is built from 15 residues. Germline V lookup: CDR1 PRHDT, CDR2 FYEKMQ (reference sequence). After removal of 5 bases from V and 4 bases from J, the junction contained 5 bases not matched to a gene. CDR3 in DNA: TGTGCCAGCAGCGCCCTGGACAGGGGGTACAATGAGCAGTTCTTC. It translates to CASSALDRGYNEQFF. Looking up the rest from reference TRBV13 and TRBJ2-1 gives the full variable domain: AAGVIQSPRHLIKEKRETATLKCYPIPRHDTVYWYQQGPGQDPQFLISFYEKMQSDKGSIPDRFSAQQFSDYHSELNMSSLELGDSALYFCASSALDRGYNEQFFGPGTRLTVL.

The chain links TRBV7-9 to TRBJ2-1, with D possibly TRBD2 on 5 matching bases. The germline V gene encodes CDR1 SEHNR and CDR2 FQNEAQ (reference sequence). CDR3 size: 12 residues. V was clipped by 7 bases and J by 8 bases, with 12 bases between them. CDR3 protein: CASTLAWHEQFF. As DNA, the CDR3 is TGTGCCAGCACCCTAGCCTGGCATGAGCAGTTCTTC.

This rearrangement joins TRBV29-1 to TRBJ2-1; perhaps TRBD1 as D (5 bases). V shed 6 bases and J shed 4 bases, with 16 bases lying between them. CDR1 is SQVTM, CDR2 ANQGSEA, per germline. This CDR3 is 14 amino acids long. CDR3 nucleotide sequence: TGCAGCGTAGACGGCGACAGCATTTACAATGAGCAGTTCTTC. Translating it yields CSVDGDSIYNEQFF.

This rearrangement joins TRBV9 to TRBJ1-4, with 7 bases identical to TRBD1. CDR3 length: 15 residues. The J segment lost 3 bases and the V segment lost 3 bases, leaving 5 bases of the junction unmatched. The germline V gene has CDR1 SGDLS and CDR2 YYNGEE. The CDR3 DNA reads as TGTGCCAGCAGCGGAACAGGGGATCCTAATGAAAAACTGTTTTTT. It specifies CASSGTGDPNEKLFF.

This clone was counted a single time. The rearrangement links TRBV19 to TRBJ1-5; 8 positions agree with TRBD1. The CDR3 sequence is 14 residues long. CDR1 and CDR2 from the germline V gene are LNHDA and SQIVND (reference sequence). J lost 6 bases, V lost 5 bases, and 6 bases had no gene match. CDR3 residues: CASSPGQGTQPQHF. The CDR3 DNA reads TGTGCCAGTAGTCCTGGACAGGGTACTCAGCCCCAGCATTTT.

CDR3 coding DNA: TGTGCCAGCAGCTTGACAGGGGGTTTTACTGAAGCTTTCTTT. Protein: CASSLTGGFTEAFF. The J gene is TRBJ1-1, the V gene TRBV7-9; 9 bases line up with TRBD1. Germline V gene lookup returns CDR1 SEHNR and CDR2 FQNEAQ (reference sequence). The CDR3 sequence is 14 residues long. V was clipped by 3 bases and J by 5 bases; unmatched bases: 4.

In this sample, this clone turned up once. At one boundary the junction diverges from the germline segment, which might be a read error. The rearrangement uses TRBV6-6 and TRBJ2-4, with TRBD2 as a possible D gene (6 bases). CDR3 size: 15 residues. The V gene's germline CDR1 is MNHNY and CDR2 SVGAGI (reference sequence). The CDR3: CASSYSSGRRNSQYF. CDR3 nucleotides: TGTGCCAGCAGTTACTCATCAGGGAGGCGAAACAGTCAGTACTTC.

The CDR3 nucleotides are TGTGCCAGCACCGAGGGGGGGGGCAATGAGCAGTTCTTC. Encoded protein: CASTEGGGNEQFF. V gene TRBV7-3 combines with J gene TRBJ2-1; possibly TRBD2 for D (7 bases). Trimming stripped 7 bases from V and 6 bases from J, with 13 bases between. This CDR3 is 13 amino acids long. Germline-derived CDR1 and CDR2 are SGHTA and FQGTGA.

CDR3: CASTGAEGNQFF. CDR3 coding DNA: TGTGCCAGCACCGGCGCAGAGGGAAACCAGTTCTTC. The gene calls are TRBV5-4 and TRBJ2-1; perhaps TRBD2 as D (5 bases). This CDR3 has 12 amino acids. The germline V and J ends were trimmed by 6 bases and 13 bases, with 17 bases remaining between them. Germline lookup yields CDR1 SGHNT and CDR2 YYREEE (reference sequence).

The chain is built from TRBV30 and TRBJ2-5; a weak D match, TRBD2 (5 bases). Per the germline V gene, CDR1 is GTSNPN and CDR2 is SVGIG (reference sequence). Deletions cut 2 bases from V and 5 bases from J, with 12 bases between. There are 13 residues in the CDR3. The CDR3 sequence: CAWSHGERETQYF. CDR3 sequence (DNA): TGTGCCTGGAGTCACGGGGAGCGGGAGACCCAGTACTTC.